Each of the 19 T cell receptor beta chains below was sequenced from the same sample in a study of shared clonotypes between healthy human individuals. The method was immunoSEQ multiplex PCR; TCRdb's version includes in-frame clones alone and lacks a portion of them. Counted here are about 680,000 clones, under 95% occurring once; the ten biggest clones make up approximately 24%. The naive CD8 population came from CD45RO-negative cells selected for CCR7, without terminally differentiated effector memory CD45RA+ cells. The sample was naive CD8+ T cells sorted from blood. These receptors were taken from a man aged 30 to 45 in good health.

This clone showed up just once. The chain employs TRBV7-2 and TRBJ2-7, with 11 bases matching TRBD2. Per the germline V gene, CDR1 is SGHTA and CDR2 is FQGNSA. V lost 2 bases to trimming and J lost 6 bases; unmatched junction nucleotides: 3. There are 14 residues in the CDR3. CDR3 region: CASSLPSGRFEQYF. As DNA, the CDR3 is TGTGCCAGCAGCTTACCTAGCGGGAGGTTCGAGCAGTACTTC.

Here the CDR3 reads CASSSRTARQDRSYEQYF. The CDR3 DNA is TGTGCCAGCAGCTCAAGGACCGCAAGACAGGACCGCTCCTACGAGCAGTACTTC. The chain links TRBV7-8 to TRBJ2-7; D might be TRBD1 (6 bases). The CDR3 is 18 residues long. Germline CDR1 SGHVS, CDR2 FQNEAQ. The V gene lost 4 bases and the J gene lost 0 bases, with 22 bases spanning the gap.

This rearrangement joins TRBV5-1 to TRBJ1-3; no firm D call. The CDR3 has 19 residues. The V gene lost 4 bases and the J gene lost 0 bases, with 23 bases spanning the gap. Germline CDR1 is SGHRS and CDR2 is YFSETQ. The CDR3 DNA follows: TGCGCCAGCAGCCCCGCCGCCGGAGTACGCGCCATCTCTGGAAACACCATATATTTT. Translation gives CASSPAAGVRAISGNTIYF.

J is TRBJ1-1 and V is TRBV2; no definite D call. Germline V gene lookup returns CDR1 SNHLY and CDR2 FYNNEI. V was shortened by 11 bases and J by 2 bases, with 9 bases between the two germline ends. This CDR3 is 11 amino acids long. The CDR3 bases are TGTGCCGGGGATTTTAACACTGAAGCTTTCTTT. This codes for CAGDFNTEAFF.

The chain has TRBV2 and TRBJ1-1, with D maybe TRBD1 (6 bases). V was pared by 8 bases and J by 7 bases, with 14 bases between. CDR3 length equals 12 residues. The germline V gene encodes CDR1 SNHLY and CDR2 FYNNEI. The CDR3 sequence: CASQGTSGEAFF. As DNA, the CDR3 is TGTGCCAGCCAAGGGACATCTGGTGAAGCTTTCTTT. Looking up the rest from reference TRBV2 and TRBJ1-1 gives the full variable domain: EPEVTQTPSHQVTQMGQEVILRCVPISNHLYFYWYRQILGQKVEFLVSFYNNEISEKSEIFDDQFSVERPDGSNFTLKIRSTKLEDSAMYFCASQGTSGEAFFGQGTRLTVV.

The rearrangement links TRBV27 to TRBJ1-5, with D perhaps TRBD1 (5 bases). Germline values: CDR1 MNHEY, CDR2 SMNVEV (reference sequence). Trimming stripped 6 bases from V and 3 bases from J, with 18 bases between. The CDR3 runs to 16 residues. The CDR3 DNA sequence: TGTGCCAGCAGAGCGGGACGGAACTCCAACAATCAGCCCCAGCATTTT. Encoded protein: CASRAGRNSNNQPQHF.

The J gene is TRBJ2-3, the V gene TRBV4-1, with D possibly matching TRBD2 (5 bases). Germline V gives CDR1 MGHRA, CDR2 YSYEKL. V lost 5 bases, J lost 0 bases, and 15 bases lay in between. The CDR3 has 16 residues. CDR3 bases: TGCGCCAGCAGCTATACCTCTGAGCGGAGCACAGATACGCAGTATTTT. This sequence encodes CASSYTSERSTDTQYF.

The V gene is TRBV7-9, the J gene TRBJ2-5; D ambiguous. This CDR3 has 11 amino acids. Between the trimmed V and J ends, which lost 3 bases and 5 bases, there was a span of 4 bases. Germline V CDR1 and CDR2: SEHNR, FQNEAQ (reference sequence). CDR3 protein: CASSFPETQYF. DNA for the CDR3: TGTGCCAGCAGCTTTCCCGAGACCCAGTACTTC.

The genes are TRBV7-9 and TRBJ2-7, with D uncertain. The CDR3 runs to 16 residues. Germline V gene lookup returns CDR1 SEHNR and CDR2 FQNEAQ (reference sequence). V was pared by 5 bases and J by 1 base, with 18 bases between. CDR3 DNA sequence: TGTGCCAGCAGCAACCAAAATTTGGAGAGATCCTACGAGCAGTACTTC. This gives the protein CASSNQNLERSYEQYF.

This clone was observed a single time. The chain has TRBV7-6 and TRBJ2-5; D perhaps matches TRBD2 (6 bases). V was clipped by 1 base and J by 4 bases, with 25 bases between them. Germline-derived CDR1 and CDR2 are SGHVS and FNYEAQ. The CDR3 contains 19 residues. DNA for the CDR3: TGTGCCAGCAGCTTAGGTGCCAAAGGTGCGGGAACCTCGGTAGAGACCCAGTACTTC. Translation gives CASSLGAKGAGTSVETQYF.

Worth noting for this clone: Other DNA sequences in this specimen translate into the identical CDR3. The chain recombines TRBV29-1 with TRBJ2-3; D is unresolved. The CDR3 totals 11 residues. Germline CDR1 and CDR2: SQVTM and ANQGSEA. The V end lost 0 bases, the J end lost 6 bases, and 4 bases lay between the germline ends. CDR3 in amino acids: CSVEETDTQYF. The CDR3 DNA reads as TGCAGCGTTGAAGAGACGGATACGCAGTATTTT.

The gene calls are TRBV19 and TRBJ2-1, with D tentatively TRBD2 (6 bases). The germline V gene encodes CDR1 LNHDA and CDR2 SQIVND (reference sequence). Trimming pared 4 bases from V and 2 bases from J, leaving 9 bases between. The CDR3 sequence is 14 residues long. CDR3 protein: CASSNGGAYNEQFF. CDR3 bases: TGTGCCAGTAGTAATGGCGGGGCCTACAATGAGCAGTTCTTC.

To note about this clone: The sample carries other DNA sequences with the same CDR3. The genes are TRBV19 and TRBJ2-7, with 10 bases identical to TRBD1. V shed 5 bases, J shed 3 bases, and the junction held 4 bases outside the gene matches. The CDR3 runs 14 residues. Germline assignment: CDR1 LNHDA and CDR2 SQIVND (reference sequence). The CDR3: CASSAGTGDYEQYF. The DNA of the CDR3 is TGTGCCAGTAGTGCCGGGACAGGGGACTACGAGCAGTACTTC.

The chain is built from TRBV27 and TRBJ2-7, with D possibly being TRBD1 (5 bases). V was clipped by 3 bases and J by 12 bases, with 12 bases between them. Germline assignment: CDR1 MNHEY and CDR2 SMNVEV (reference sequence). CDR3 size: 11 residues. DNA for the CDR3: TGTGCCAGCAGTTTGGGGCTAAAAAGGTACTTC. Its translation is CASSLGLKRYF.

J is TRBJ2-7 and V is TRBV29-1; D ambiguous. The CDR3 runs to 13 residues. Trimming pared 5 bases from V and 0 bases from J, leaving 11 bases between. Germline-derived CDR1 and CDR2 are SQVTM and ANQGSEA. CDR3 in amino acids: CSVRAGTSYEQYF. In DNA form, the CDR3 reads TGCAGCGTTAGGGCAGGAACCTCCTACGAGCAGTACTTC.

The CDR3 reads CASSLAGTPNNQPQHF. CDR3 in DNA: TGTGCCAGCAGCTTAGCCGGGACACCAAATAATCAGCCCCAGCATTTT. The chain has TRBV7-8 and TRBJ1-5, with a tentative D call TRBD1 (6 bases). Germline CDR1 is SGHVS and CDR2 is FQNEAQ. Between the trimmed V and J ends, which lost 0 bases and 4 bases, there was a span of 13 bases. The CDR3 extends over 16 amino acids.

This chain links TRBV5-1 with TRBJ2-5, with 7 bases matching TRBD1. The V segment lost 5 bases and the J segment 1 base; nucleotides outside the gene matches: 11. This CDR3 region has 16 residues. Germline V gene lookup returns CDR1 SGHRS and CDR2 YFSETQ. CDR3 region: CASSQAVGTVQETQYF. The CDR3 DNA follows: TGCGCCAGCAGTCAAGCCGTCGGGACAGTCCAAGAGACCCAGTACTTC.

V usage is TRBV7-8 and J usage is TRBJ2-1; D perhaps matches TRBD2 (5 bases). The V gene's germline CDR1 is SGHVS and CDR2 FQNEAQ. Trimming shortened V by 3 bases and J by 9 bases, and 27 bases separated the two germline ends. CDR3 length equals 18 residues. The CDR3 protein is CASSFGRLRGSVIVEQFF. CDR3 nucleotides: TGTGCCAGCAGCTTCGGACGACTCCGGGGTAGTGTCATAGTTGAGCAGTTCTTC. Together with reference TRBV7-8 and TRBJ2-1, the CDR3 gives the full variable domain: GAGVSQSPRYKVAKRGQDVALRCDPISGHVSLFWYQQALGQGPEFLTYFQNEAQLDKSGLPSDRFFAERPEGSVSTLKIQRTQQEDSAVYLCASSFGRLRGSVIVEQFFGPGTRLTVL.

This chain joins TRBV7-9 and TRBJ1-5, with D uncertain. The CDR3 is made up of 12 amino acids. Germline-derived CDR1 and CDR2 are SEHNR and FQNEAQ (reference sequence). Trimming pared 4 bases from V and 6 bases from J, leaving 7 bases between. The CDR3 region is CASSSSVQPQHF. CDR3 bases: TGTGCCAGCAGCTCCTCGGTTCAGCCCCAGCATTTT.